A selection of T cell receptor beta chains follows, all from one sample in a study of control samples from healthy donors and cancer patients. The protocol was immunoSEQ multiplex PCR, while the TCRdb copy is restricted to in-frame clones and leaves out a portion. The table lists 80,000 or so clones, roughly 89% of them singletons, with roughly 18% in the top ten. The sequenced material came from blood. These receptors were obtained from a man aged 45 to 65 in good health. Each CDR3 is given with its conserved first and last residue. The D gene is left open where the match is weak. A row's size may be missing; if present it is once, few, many or a size class.

size: -; V: TRBV7-9; J: TRBJ2-3; D: -; CDR3: CASSLSVVKGDTQYF; DNA: TGTGCCAGCAGCCTCAGCGTAGTTAAGGGGGATACGCAGTATTTT
size: once; V: TRBV11-3; J: TRBJ2-1; D: -; CDR3: CASSLGGRVNEQFF; DNA: TGTGCCAGCAGCTTAGGAGGCAGGGTCAATGAGCAGTTCTTC
size: -; V: TRBV20-1; J: TRBJ2-7; D: TRBD2; CDR3: CSASIAGRHEQYF; DNA: TGCAGTGCTAGTATAGCGGGGAGGCACGAGCAGTACTTC
size: once; V: TRBV11-1; J: TRBJ2-3; D: TRBD2; CDR3: CASSLTRRGTDTQYF; DNA: TGTGCCAGCAGCTTAACCCGGCGGGGGACAGATACGCAGTATTTT
size: -; V: TRBV5-6; J: TRBJ1-2; D: -; CDR3: CASSTGSRDGYTF; DNA: TGTGCCAGCAGCACCGGATCCCGGGATGGCTACACCTTC
size: few; V: TRBV7-8; J: TRBJ2-1; D: -; CDR3: CASSFTPGDYNEQFF; DNA: TGTGCCAGCAGCTTTACCCCAGGGGATTACAATGAGCAGTTCTTC
size: -; V: TRBV6-2/TRBV6-3; J: TRBJ1-4; D: TRBD1; CDR3: CASSYPRTGGEKLFF; DNA: TGTGCCAGCAGTTACCCCCGGACAGGGGGGGAAAAACTGTTTTTT
size: -; V: TRBV24-1; J: TRBJ1-2; D: -; CDR3: CATSDSSRAETIYGYTF; DNA: TGTGCCACCAGTGATTCCAGCCGGGCCGAAACAATCTATGGCTACACCTTC
size: once; V: TRBV27; J: TRBJ1-1; D: -; CDR3: CASSPHLGAGTEAFF; DNA: TGTGCCAGCAGTCCGCACCTTGGGGCCGGCACTGAAGCTTTCTTT
size: -; V: TRBV5-1; J: TRBJ2-1; D: -; CDR3: CASSLAQGPRNEQFF; DNA: TGCGCCAGCAGCTTGGCCCAAGGCCCTCGCAATGAGCAGTTCTTC
size: -; V: TRBV19; J: TRBJ1-5; D: -; CDR3: CASSDSPSNQPQHF; DNA: TGTGCCAGTAGTGACTCACCTTCCAATCAGCCCCAGCATTTT
size: -; V: TRBV9; J: TRBJ1-3; D: -; CDR3: CASSGAGSGNTIYF; DNA: TGTGCCAGCAGCGGGGCAGGCTCTGGAAACACCATATATTTT
size: -; V: TRBV7-6; J: TRBJ2-3; D: -; CDR3: CASSLTLPGLLSTDTQYF; DNA: TGTGCCAGCAGCTTAACTCTACCCGGACTGCTTAGCACAGATACGCAGTATTTT
size: -; V: TRBV25-1; J: TRBJ1-1; D: TRBD1; CDR3: CASHGQGVTRAFF; DNA: TGTGCCAGCCACGGACAGGGCGTCACAAGAGCTTTCTTT
size: -; V: TRBV7-9; J: TRBJ2-5; D: -; CDR3: CASRRIVTYQETQYF; DNA: TGTGCCAGCAGACGAATTGTTACTTATCAAGAGACCCAGTACTTC
size: -; V: TRBV4-3; J: TRBJ1-6; D: -; CDR3: CASSQEAGAGSPLHF; DNA: TGCGCCAGCAGCCAAGAAGCGGGGGCGGGATCACCCCTCCACTTT
size: -; V: TRBV10-3; J: TRBJ1-5; D: TRBD1; CDR3: CAISEAGGDSNQPQHF; DNA: TGTGCCATCAGTGAGGCAGGGGGGGACAGCAATCAGCCCCAGCATTTT
size: few; V: TRBV5-6; J: TRBJ1-2; D: TRBD1; CDR3: CASSLNGPGQGARTF; DNA: TGTGCCAGCAGCCTTAACGGACCGGGACAGGGGGCGCGGACCTTC
size: -; V: TRBV6-5; J: TRBJ1-6; D: -; CDR3: CASSYSGITPLSPLHF; DNA: TGTGCCAGCAGTTACTCGGGGATTACCCCTCTATCACCCCTCCACTTT
size: -; V: TRBV2; J: TRBJ2-7; D: -; CDR3: CASSEEAPHEQYF; DNA: TGTGCCAGCAGTGAGGAGGCGCCCCACGAGCAGTACTTC
size: -; V: TRBV9; J: TRBJ1-5; D: -; CDR3: CASSVTGLKDQPQHF; DNA: TGTGCCAGCAGCGTAACGGGGCTCAAGGATCAGCCCCAGCATTTT
size: -; V: TRBV6-2/TRBV6-3; J: TRBJ1-5; D: -; CDR3: CASSSRGGGQPQHF; DNA: TGTGCCAGCAGTTCCCGGGGGGGAGGTCAGCCCCAGCATTTT
size: -; V: TRBV9; J: TRBJ1-2; D: -; CDR3: CASSVGGVLDYGYTF; DNA: TGTGCCAGCAGCGTAGGCGGCGTTCTCGACTATGGCTACACCTTC
size: -; V: TRBV5-1; J: TRBJ1-1; D: TRBD1; CDR3: CASSLLTGENTEAFF; DNA: TGCGCCAGCAGCTTGCTCACAGGGGAGAACACTGAAGCTTTCTTT
size: -; V: TRBV7-2; J: TRBJ2-3; D: -; CDR3: CASSLVRGDTQYF; DNA: TGTGCCAGCAGCTTAGTACGGGGGGATACGCAGTATTTT
size: once; V: TRBV12-3/TRBV12-4; J: TRBJ1-2; D: -; CDR3: CASSVGRTYGYTF; DNA: TGTGCCAGCAGTGTCGGAAGGACTTATGGCTACACCTTC
size: -; V: TRBV6-5; J: TRBJ1-1; D: -; CDR3: CASNSGAHTEAFF; DNA: TGTGCCAGCAACTCGGGAGCCCACACTGAAGCTTTCTTT
size: -; V: TRBV29-1; J: TRBJ1-1; D: -; CDR3: CSVDTGIGTEAFF; DNA: TGCAGCGTTGACACGGGGATCGGTACTGAAGCTTTCTTT
size: -; V: TRBV15; J: TRBJ2-5; D: TRBD1; CDR3: CATSSQQGMRQETQYF; DNA: TGTGCCACCAGCAGTCAACAGGGGATGCGTCAAGAGACCCAGTACTTC
size: -; V: TRBV19; J: TRBJ2-5; D: -; CDR3: CASARGKRETQYF; DNA: TGTGCCAGTGCTCGGGGTAAAAGGGAGACCCAGTACTTC
size: -; V: TRBV6-6; J: TRBJ1-6; D: TRBD1; CDR3: CASRAAGTGKSPLHF; DNA: TGTGCCAGCAGAGCTGCCGGGACAGGAAAGTCACCCCTCCACTTT
size: -; V: TRBV24-1; J: TRBJ1-2; D: -; CDR3: CATSDFRRNYGYTF; DNA: TGTGCCACCAGTGATTTTAGGCGGAACTATGGCTACACCTTC
size: -; V: TRBV10-3; J: TRBJ2-1; D: TRBD2; CDR3: CAIALAGEGEQFF; DNA: TGTGCCATCGCACTAGCGGGGGAAGGGGAGCAGTTCTTC
size: once; V: TRBV24-1; J: TRBJ1-2; D: -; CDR3: CATSDLTGDEGYTF; DNA: TGTGCCACCAGTGATTTAACGGGGGATGAGGGCTACACCTTC
size: -; V: TRBV11-2; J: TRBJ1-1; D: -; CDR3: CASSFLREEAFF; DNA: TGTGCCAGCAGCTTCCTACGTGAAGAAGCTTTCTTT